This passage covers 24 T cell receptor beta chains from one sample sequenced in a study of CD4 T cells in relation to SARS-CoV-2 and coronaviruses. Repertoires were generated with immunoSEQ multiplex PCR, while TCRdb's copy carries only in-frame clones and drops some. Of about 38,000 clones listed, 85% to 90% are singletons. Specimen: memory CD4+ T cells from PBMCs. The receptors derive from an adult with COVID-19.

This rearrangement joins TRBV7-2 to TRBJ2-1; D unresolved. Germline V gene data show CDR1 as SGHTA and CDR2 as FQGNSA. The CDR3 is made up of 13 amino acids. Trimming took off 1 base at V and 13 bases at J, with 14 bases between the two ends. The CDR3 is CASSLVSGAPQFF. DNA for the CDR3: TGTGCCAGCAGCTTAGTGTCTGGCGCGCCACAGTTCTTC.

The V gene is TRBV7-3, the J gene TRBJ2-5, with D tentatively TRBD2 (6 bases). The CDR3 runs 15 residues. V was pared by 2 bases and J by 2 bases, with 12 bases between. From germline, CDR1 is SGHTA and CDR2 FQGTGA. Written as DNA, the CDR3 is TGTGCCAGCAGCTTATCCGGGGGAAAGCAAGAGACCCAGTACTTC. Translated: CASSLSGGKQETQYF.

CDR3 protein: CASTLPGGGQPQHF. The CDR3 nucleotides are TGTGCCAGCACCCTACCAGGGGGCGGTCAGCCCCAGCATTTT. The chain links TRBV28 to TRBJ1-5; the match to TRBD1 covers 8 bases. Germline V gene data show CDR1 as MDHEN and CDR2 as SYDVKM. The CDR3 consists of 14 residues. J gave up 6 bases and V 7 bases, and 8 bases lay outside the gene matches.

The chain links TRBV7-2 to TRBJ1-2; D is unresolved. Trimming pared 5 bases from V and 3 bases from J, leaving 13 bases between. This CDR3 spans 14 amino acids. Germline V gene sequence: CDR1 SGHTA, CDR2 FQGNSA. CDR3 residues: CASSTLSGDYGYTF. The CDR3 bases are TGTGCCAGCAGCACCCTATCCGGGGACTATGGCTACACCTTC.

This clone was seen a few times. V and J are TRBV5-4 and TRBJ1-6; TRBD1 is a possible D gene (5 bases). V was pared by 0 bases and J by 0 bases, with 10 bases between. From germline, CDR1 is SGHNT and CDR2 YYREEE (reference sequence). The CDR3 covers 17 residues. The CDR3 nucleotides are TGTGCCAGCAGCTTGGGGGGCAAGAGCTCCTATAATTCACCCCTCCACTTT. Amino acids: CASSLGGKSSYNSPLHF. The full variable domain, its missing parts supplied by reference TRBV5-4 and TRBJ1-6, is ETGVTQSPTHLIKTRGQQVTLRCSSQSGHNTVSWYQQALGQGPQFIFQYYREEENGRGNFPPRFSGLQFPNYSSELNVNALELDDSALYLCASSLGGKSSYNSPLHFGNGTRLTVT.

DNA of the CDR3: TGTGCCAGCAGTCAGGACAGGGCAGAACAGCCCCAGCATTTT. Translated, it gives CASSQDRAEQPQHF. The J gene is TRBJ1-5, the V gene TRBV2, with 8 bases that match TRBD1. The CDR3 consists of 14 residues. CDR1 is SNHLY, CDR2 FYNNEI, per germline. J gave up 7 bases and V 5 bases, and 7 bases lay outside the gene matches.

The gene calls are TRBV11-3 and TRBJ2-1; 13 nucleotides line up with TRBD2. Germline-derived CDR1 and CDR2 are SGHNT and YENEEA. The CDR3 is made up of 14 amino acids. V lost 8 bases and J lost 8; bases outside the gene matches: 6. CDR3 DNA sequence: TGTGCCAGCGCCGGACTAGCGGGGGTCGATGAGCAGTTCTTC. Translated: CASAGLAGVDEQFF.

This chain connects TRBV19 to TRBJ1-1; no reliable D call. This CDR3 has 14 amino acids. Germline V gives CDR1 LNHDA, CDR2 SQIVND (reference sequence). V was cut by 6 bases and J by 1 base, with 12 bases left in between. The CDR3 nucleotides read TGTGCCAGTAGCCCCAAGCGCCGGAACACTGAAGCTTTCTTT. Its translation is CASSPKRRNTEAFF.

CDR3 nucleotides: TGTGCCAGCAGCTCATCCCGGGACAGGGGAAACTATGGCTACACCTTC. Translated: CASSSSRDRGNYGYTF. The rearrangement uses TRBV5-4 and TRBJ1-2, with 10 nucleotides matching TRBD1. Germline trimming cut 3 bases from V and 2 bases from J; bases unmatched to any gene: 7. This CDR3 spans 16 amino acids. CDR1 and CDR2 (germline): SGHNT, YYREEE (reference sequence).

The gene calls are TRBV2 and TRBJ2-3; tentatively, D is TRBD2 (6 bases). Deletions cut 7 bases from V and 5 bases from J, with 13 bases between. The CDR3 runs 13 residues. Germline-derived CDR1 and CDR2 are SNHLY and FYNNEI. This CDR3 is CASKGGAGDTQYF. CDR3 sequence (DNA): TGTGCCAGCAAGGGCGGGGCGGGAGATACGCAGTATTTT. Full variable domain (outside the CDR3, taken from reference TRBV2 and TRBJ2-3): EPEVTQTPSHQVTQMGQEVILRCVPISNHLYFYWYRQILGQKVEFLVSFYNNEISEKSEIFDDQFSVERPDGSNFTLKIRSTKLEDSAMYFCASKGGAGDTQYFGPGTRLTVL.

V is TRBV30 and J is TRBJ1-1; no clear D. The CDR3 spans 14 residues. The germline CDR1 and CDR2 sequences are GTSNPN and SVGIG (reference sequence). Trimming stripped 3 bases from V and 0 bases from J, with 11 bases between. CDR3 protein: CAWSPIGMNTEAFF. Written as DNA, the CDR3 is TGTGCCTGGAGCCCTATAGGAATGAACACTGAAGCTTTCTTT.

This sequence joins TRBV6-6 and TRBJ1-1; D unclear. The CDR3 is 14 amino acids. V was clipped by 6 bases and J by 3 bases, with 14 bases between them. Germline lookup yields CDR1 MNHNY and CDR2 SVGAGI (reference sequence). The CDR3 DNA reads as TGTGCCAGCAGAGACTCGGGGTTACACACTGAAGCTTTCTTT. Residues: CASRDSGLHTEAFF.

CDR3 region: CASRSRGSADTQYF. The CDR3, as DNA: TGTGCCAGCAGGTCCCGCGGGAGCGCAGATACGCAGTATTTT. This chain connects TRBV2 to TRBJ2-3; the match to TRBD2 covers 7 bases. The V segment lost 6 bases and the J segment 4 bases; nucleotides outside the gene matches: 7. The germline V gene has CDR1 SNHLY and CDR2 FYNNEI. CDR3 length equals 14 residues.

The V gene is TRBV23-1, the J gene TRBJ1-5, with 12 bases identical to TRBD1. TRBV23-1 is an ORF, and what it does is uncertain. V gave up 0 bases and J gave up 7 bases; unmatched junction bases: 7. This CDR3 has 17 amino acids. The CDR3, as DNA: TGCGCCAGCAGTCAATCGAGGGGACAGGGGGCCAGACAGCCCCAGCATTTT. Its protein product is CASSQSRGQGARQPQHF.

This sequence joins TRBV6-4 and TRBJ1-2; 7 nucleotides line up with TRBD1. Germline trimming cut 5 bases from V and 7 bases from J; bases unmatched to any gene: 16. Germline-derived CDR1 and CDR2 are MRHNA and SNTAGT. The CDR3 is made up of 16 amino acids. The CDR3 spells CASSKSPGQPLSGYTF. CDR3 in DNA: TGTGCCAGCAGTAAATCCCCGGGACAGCCCCTTTCTGGCTACACCTTC.

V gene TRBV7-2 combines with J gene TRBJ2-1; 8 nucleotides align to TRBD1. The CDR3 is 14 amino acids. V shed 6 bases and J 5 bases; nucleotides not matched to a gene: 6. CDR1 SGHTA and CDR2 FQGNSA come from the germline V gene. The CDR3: CASSFGQGNNEQFF. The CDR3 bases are TGTGCCAGCAGTTTCGGACAGGGTAACAATGAGCAGTTCTTC.

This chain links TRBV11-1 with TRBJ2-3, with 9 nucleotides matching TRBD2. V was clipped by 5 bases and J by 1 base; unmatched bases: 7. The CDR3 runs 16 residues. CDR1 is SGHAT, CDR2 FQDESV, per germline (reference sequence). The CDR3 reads CASSPGLASRTDTQYF. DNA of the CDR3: TGTGCCAGCAGCCCGGGACTAGCCTCCCGCACAGATACGCAGTATTTT. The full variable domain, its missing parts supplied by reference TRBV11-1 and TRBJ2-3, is EAEVAQSPRYKITEKSQAVAFWCDPISGHATLYWYRQILGQGPELLVQFQDESVVDDSQLPKDRFSAERLKGVDSTLKIQPAELGDSAMYLCASSPGLASRTDTQYFGPGTRLTVL.

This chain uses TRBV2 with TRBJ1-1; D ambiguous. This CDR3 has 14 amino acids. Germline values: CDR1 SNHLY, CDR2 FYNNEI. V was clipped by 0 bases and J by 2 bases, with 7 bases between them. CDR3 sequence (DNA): TGTGCCAGCAGTGAAGCAAGGATCAACACTGAAGCTTTCTTT. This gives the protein CASSEARINTEAFF.

This CDR3 is CASSESPGNQPQHF. CDR3 DNA sequence: TGCGCCAGCAGTGAGTCTCCGGGCAATCAGCCCCAGCATTTT. The V and J genes are TRBV10-2 and TRBJ1-5, with unresolved D. V dropped 0 bases and J dropped 2 bases, with 5 bases sitting between them. CDR1 is WSHSY, CDR2 SAAADI, per germline. The CDR3 runs to 14 residues.

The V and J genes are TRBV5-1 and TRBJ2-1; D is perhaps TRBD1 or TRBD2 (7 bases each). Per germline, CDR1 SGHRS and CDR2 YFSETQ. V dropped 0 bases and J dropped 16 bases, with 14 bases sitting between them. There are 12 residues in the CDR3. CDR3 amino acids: CASSLDSRGGFF. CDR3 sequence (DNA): TGCGCCAGCAGCTTGGACTCCAGGGGGGGATTCTTC.

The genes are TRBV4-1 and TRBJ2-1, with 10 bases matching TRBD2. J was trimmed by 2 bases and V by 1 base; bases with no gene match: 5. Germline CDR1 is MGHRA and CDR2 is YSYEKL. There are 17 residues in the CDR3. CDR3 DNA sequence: TGCGCCAGCAGCCAAGGTGATAGCGGGGGGCCCTACAATGAGCAGTTCTTC. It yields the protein CASSQGDSGGPYNEQFF.

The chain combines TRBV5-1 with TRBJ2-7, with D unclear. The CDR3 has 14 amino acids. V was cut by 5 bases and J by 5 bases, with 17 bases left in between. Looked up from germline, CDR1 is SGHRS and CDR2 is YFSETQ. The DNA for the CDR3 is TGCGCCAGCAGTGGGATCAGTATCATCGACGAGCAGTACTTC. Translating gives CASSGISIIDEQYF.

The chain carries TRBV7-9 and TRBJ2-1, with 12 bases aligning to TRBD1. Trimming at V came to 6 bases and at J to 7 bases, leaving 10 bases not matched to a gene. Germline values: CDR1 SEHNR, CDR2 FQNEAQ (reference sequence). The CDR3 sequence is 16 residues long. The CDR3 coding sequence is TGTGCCAGCAGACTCCCCGGGACAGGGGGCAGGAATGAGCAGTTCTTC. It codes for CASRLPGTGGRNEQFF.

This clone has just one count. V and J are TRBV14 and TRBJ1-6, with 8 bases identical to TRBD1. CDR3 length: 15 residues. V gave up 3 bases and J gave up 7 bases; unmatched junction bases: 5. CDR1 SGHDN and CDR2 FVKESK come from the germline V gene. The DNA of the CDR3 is TGTGCCAGCAGCCACCAGGGACAGGTCAATTCACCCCTCCACTTT. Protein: CASSHQGQVNSPLHF.